This T cell receptor beta chain was captured by sequencing in a study of cytomegalovirus exposure and HLA in healthy donors. Overall study results and limits: Sequencing likely caused a cluster of highly shared sequence variants.

The CDR3 spans 15 residues. V was clipped by 3 bases and J by 5 bases, with 16 bases between them. In germline, CDR1 is MDHEN, CDR2 SYDVKM. Healthy bone marrow donors made up the donor group. For this clone: No antigen is known for it.

The PCR contained 60 Vbeta and 13 Jbeta primers. Produced via immunoSEQ multiplex PCR; TCRdb's table is partial and in-frame only. Here the sample spans 210,000 or so clones, roughly 83% being singletons. The sample consisted of PBMCs. The rearrangement uses TRBV28 and TRBJ1-1; D unresolved. This TCR was sampled from a girl between 10 and 17 years old in good health and CMV-seronegative. This chain's CDR3 is CASSFTSQAGTEAFF. The DNA of the CDR3 is TGTGCCAGCAGTTTCACGTCTCAAGCGGGGACTGAAGCTTTCTTT.